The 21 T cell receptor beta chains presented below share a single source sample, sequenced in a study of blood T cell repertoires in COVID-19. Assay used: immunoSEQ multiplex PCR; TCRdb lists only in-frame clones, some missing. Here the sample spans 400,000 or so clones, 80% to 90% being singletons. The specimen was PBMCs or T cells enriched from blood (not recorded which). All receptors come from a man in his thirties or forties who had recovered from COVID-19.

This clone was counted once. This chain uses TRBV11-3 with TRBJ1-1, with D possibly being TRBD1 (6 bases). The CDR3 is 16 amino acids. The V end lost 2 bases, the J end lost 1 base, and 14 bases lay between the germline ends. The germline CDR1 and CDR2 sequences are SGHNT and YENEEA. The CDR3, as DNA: TGTGCCAGCAGCTTAAGGGGGACCGGGCAGAACACTGAAGCTTTCTTT. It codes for CASSLRGTGQNTEAFF.

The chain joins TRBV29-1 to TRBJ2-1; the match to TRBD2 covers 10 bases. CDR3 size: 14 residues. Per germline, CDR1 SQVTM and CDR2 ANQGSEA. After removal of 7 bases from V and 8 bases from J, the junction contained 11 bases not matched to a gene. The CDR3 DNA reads TGCAGCGCCCCTACCTCTAGCGGGAGATATGAGCAGTTCTTC. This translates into CSAPTSSGRYEQFF.

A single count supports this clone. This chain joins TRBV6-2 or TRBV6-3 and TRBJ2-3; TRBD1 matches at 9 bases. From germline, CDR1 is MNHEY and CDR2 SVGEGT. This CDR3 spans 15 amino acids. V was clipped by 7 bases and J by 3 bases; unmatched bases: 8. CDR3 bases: TGTGCCAGCAACCCGGGACAGGGTATTACAGATACGCAGTATTTT. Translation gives CASNPGQGITDTQYF.

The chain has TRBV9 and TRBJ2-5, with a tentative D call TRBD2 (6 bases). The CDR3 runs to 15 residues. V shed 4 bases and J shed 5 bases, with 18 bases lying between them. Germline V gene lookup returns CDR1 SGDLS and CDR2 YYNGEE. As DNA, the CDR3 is TGTGCCAGCAGCTTCCGAGGACTATTGGGGGAGACCCAGTACTTC. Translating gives CASSFRGLLGETQYF.

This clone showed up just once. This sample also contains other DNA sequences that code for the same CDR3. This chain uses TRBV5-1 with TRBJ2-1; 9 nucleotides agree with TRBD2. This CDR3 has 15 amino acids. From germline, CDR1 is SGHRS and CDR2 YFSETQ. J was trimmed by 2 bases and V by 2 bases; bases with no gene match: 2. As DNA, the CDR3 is TGCGCCAGCAGCTTAGCGGGAGGCACCTACAATGAGCAGTTCTTC. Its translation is CASSLAGGTYNEQFF. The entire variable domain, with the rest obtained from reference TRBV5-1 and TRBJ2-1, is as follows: KAGVTQTPRYLIKTRGQQVTLSCSPISGHRSVSWYQQTPGQGLQFLFEYFSETQRNKGNFPGRFSGRQFSNSRSEMNVSTLELGDSALYLCASSLAGGTYNEQFFGPGTRLTVL.

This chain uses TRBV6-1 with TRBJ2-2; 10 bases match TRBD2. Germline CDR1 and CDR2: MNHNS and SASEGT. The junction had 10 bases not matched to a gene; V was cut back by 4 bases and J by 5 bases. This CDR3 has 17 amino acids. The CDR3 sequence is CASSAGTSARRTGELFF. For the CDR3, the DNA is TGTGCCAGCAGTGCCGGGACTAGCGCGAGACGGACCGGGGAGCTGTTTTTT.

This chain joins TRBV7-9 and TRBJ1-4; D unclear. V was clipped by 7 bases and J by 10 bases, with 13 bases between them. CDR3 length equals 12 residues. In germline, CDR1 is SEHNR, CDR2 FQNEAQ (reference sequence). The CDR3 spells CASKEGLGKLFF. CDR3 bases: TGTGCCAGCAAAGAGGGTCTGGGAAAACTGTTTTTT.

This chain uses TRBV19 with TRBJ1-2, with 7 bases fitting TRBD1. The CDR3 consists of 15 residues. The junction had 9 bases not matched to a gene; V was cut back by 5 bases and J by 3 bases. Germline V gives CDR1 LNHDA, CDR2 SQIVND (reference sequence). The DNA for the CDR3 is TGTGCCAGTAGTTACCCCGGGACAGACCACTATGGCTACACCTTC. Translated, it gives CASSYPGTDHYGYTF.

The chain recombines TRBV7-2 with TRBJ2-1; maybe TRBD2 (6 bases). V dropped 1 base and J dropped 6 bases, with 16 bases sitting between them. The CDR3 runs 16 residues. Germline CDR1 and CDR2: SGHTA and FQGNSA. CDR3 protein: CASSLVGVLGGNEQFF. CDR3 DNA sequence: TGTGCCAGCAGCTTAGTTGGAGTCCTGGGAGGCAATGAGCAGTTCTTC.

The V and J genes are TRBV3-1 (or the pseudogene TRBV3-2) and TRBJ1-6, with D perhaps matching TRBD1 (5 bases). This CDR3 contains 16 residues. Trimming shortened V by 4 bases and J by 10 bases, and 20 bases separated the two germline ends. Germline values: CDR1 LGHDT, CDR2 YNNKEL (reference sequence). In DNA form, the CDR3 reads TGTGCCAGCAGCCCACGTGGGGGAGGAGGCGACTCACCCCTCCACTTT. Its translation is CASSPRGGGGDSPLHF.

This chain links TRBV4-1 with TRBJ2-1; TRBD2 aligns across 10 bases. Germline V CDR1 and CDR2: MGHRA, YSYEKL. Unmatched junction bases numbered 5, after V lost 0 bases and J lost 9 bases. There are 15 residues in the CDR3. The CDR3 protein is CASSQDLAGVGEQFF. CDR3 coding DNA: TGCGCCAGCAGCCAAGATCTAGCGGGAGTGGGTGAGCAGTTCTTC.

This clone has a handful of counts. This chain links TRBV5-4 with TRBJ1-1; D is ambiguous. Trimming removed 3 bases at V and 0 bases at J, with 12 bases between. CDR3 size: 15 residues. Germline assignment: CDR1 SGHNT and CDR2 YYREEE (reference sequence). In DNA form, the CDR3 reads TGTGCCAGCAGCTCCCCTAGAGCCATGAACACTGAAGCTTTCTTT. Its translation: CASSSPRAMNTEAFF.

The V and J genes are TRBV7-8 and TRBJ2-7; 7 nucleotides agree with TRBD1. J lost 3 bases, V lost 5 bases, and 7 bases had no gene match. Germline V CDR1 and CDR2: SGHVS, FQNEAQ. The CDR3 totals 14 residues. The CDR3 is CASSPYRGSYEQYF. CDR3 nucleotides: TGTGCCAGCAGCCCCTACAGGGGAAGCTACGAGCAGTACTTC.

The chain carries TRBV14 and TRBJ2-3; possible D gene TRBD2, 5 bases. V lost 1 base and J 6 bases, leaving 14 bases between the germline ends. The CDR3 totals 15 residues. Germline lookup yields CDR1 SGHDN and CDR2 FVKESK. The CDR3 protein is CASSQAGVLGDTQYF. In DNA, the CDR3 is TGTGCCAGCAGCCAAGCCGGGGTTTTGGGGGATACGCAGTATTTT.

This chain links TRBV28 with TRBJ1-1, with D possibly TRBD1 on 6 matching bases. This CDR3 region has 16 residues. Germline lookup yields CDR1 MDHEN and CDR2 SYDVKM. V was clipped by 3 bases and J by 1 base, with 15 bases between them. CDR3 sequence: CASSLSPGAGNTEAFF. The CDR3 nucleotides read TGTGCCAGCAGTTTGTCTCCAGGGGCCGGGAACACTGAAGCTTTCTTT.

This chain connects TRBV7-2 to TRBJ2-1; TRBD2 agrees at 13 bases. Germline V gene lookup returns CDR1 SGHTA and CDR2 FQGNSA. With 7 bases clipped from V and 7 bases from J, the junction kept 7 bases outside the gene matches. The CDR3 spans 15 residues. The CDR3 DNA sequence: TGTGCCAGCACCGACGGACTAGCGGGAGCGAATGAGCAGTTCTTC. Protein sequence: CASTDGLAGANEQFF.

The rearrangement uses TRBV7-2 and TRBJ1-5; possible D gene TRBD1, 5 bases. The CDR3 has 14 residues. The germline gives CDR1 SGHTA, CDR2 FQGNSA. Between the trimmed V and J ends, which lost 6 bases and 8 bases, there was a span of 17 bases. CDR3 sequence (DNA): TGTGCCAGCAGTCGCGGGGCAGGGTGGGAGCCCCAGCATTTT. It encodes CASSRGAGWEPQHF.

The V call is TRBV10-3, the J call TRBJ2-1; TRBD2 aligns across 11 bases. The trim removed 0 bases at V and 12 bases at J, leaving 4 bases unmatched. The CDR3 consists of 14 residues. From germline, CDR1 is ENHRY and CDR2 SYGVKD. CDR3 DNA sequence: TGTGCCATCAGTGAGTCGCCTAGCGGGGGGTGGCAGTTCTTC. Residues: CAISESPSGGWQFF.

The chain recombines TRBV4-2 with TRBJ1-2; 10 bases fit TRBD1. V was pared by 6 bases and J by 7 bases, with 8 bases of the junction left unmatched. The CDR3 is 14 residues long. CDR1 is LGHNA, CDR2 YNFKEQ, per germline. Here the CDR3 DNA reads TGTGCCAGCAGAACGGGACAGGGGAGCAGTGGCTACACCTTC. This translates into CASRTGQGSSGYTF.

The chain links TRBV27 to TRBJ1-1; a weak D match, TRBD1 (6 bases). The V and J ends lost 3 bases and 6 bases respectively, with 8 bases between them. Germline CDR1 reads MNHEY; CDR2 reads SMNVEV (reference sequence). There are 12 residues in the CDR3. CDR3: CASSFSGAEAFF. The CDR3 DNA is TGTGCCAGCAGTTTCTCAGGGGCTGAAGCTTTCTTT.

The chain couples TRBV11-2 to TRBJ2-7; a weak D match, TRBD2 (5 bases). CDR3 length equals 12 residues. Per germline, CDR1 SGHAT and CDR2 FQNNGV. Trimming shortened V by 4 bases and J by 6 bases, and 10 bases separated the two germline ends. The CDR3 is CASSWVGGEQYF. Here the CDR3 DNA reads TGTGCCAGCAGCTGGGTAGGAGGCGAGCAGTACTTC.